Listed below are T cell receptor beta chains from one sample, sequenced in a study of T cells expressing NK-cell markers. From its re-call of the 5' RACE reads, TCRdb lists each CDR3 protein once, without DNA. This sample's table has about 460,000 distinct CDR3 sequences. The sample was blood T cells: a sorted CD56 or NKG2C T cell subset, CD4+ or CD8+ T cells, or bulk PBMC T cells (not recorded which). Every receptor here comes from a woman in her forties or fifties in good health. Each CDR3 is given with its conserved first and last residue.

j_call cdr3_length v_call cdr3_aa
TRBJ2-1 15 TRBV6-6 CASSYEGTVYNEQFF
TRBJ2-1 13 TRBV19 CASSTLAGHEQFF
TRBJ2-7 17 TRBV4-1 CASSHELAGVISYEQYF
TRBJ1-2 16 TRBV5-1 CASSRTGGTDNYGYTF
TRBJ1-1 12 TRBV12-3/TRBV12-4 CASSLTRGAAFF
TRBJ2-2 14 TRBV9 CASSPWTSVGELFF
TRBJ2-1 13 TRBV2 CASQQGSYNEQFF
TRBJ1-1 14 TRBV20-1 CSARDMTGNTEAFF
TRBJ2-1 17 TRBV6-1 CASSSRLAGGRGNEQFF
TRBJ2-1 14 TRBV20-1 CSARVSGRVNEQFF
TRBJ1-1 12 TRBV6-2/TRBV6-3 CASRRPNTEAFF
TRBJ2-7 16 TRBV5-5 CASSSYSGRIYYEQYF
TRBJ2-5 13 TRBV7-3 CASSLMPEETQYF
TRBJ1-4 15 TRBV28 CASSSGQGVNEKLFF
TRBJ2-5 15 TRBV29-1 CSVEGQAGPPGTQYF
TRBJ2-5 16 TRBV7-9 CASSLALAQGKETQYF
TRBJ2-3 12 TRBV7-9 CASGLSVDTQYF
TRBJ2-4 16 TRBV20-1 CSAKVPRPDVKNIQYF
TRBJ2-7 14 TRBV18 CASSPIAGSGVQYF
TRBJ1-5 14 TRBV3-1 CASSHSSKNQPQHF
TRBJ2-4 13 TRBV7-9 CASEVGAKNIQYF
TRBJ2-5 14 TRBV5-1 CASSTDRNQETQYF
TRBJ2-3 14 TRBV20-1 CSARARDSPDTQYF
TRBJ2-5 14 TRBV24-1 CATSDLFEPETQYF
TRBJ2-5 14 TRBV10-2 CAIRTGMEAVTQYF
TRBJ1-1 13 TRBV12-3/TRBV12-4 CASSLPPLAEAFF
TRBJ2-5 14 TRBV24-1 CATSDTGTSETQYF
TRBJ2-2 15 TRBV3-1 CASSQANRGSGELFF
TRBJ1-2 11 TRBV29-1 CSVGQTYGYTF
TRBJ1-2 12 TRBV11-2 CASSYSNYGYTF
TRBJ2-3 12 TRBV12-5 CASGSQGDTQYF
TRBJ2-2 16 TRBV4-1 CASSRLPGAGTGELFF
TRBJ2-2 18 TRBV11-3 CASSSPPGGHQNTGELFF
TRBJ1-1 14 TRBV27 CASRGRGWNTEAFF
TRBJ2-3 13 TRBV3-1 CASSLSHGDTQYF
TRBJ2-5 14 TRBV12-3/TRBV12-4 CASSRGREKETQYF
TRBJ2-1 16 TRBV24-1 CATSDQTGWLYNEQFF
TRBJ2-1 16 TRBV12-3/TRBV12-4 CASSKGTRSSYNEQFF
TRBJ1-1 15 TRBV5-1 CASSPIGQGAAEAFF
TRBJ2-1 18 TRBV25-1 CASSETKVAGGYRDEQFF
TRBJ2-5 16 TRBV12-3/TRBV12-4 CASSPLGTSPGETQYF
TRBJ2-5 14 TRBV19 CASSTGTSQETQYF
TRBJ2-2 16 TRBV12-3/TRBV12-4 CASSFLAGGSTGELFF
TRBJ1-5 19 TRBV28 CASSPYGGLLGYSNQPQHF
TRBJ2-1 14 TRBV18 CASSPGPAGNEQFF
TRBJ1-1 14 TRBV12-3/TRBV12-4 CASSLRDRGLWAFF
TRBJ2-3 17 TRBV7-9 CASSPPRTGVNTDTQYF
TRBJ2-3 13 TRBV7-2 CASSTRMTDTQYF